This T cell receptor (beta chain) was identified during a study of blood T cell repertoires in COVID-19. Study background: The study drew acute and convalescent COVID-19 samples from the United States, Italy and Spain.

TCRdb's copy holds only in-frame clones and misses some; the assay was immunoSEQ multiplex PCR. The sample lists approximately 210,000 clones, roughly 78% occurring once. Trimming stripped 0 bases from V and 4 bases from J, with 6 bases between. This CDR3 spans 13 amino acids. The germline V gene encodes CDR1 MNHNS and CDR2 SASEGT. The gene calls are TRBV6-1 and TRBJ1-1; a weak D match, TRBD1 (5 bases). The source of this sequence is a middle-aged woman with acute or convalescent COVID-19. The sample was peripheral blood. The CDR3 DNA sequence: TGTGCCAGCAGTGAAGCCGGGGGCACTGAAGCTTTCTTT. Translation gives CASSEAGGTEAFF.